Presented here are 7 T cell receptor beta chains from one specimen sequenced in a study of CD8+CD57+ T cells in acquired aplastic anemia. An expansion of CD8+CD57+ cells by flow cytometry had been shown in patients chosen for sequencing. CDR3 and TCR beta VDJ profiling relied on genomic DNA as the template. One entry per CDR3 protein results from TCRdb running MiXCR on the reads. This table has about 98,000 distinct CDR3 sequences, 55% to 75% appearing once. Sequences were obtained from sorted CD4+, CD8+, or CD8+CD57+ T cells (not recorded which) from PBMCs. All receptors come from a human donor with aplastic anemia.

This clonotype was found a few times. V usage is TRBV2 and J usage is TRBJ1-4; 7 positions match TRBD1. In germline, CDR1 is SNHLY, CDR2 FYNNEI. The CDR3 covers 14 residues. The ends lost 5 bases at V and 3 bases at J; junction bases unmatched: 3. CDR3 region: CASSRDRSNEKLFF. In DNA, the CDR3 is TGTGCCAGCAGTAGGGACAGATCTAATGAAAAACTGTTTTTT.

This clonotype was seen many times. The chain recombines TRBV14 with TRBJ2-3, with D perhaps matching TRBD1 (5 bases). Trimming cost V 3 bases and J 2 bases, with 12 bases left between them. This CDR3 contains 15 residues. Germline lookup yields CDR1 SGHDN and CDR2 FVKESK. The CDR3 protein is CASSHGRADTDTQYF. The CDR3 bases are TGTGCCAGCAGCCATGGCAGGGCAGACACAGATACGCAGTATTTT.

The chain recombines TRBV10-3 with TRBJ2-1; D remains unclear. Germline-derived CDR1 and CDR2 are ENHRY and SYGVKD. The CDR3 extends over 11 amino acids. The CDR3 coding sequence is TGTGCTAGCAGCTTCATCGATGAGCAGTTCTTC. Its translation is CASSFIDEQFF.

The J gene is TRBJ2-7, the V gene TRBV12-3 or TRBV12-4, with TRBD1 matching 12 bases. CDR3 length: 14 amino acids. Trimming cost V 6 bases and J 6 bases; bases outside gene matches: 6. As DNA, the CDR3 is TGTGCCAGCAGAACCGGGACAGGGGGCGGCGAGCAGTACTTC. It codes for CASRTGTGGGEQYF.

CDR3 bases: TGTGCCAGCAGCGCAGGGTCAACTGAAGCTTTCTTT. It encodes CASSAGSTEAFF. V and J are TRBV5-6 and TRBJ1-1; D may be TRBD1 (5 bases). The ends were cut back, 4 bases at V and 5 bases at J, with 9 bases in the middle. The CDR3 spans 12 residues. The germline V gene has CDR1 SGHDT and CDR2 YYEEEE.

This sequence joins TRBV25-1 and TRBJ1-1, with D hard to call. V was clipped by 9 bases and J by 3 bases, with 17 bases between them. CDR3 length equals 14 residues. Looked up from germline, CDR1 is MGHDK and CDR2 is SYGVNS. The CDR3 protein is CASTRGEAHTEAFF. Here the CDR3 DNA reads TGTGCCAGTACCCGTGGGGAAGCGCACACTGAAGCTTTCTTT.

The chain employs TRBV15 and TRBJ2-7, with 7 positions matching TRBD2. CDR1 LNHNV and CDR2 YYDKDF come from the germline V gene (reference sequence). With 1 base clipped from V and 3 bases from J, the junction kept 12 bases outside the gene matches. CDR3 size: 17 residues. DNA of the CDR3: TGTGCCACCAGCAGAGGGGGTGAAGGGAGGGACCTCTACGAGCAGTACTTC. Its translation is CATSRGGEGRDLYEQYF.